Sequencing of this TCR beta chain was carried out in a study of blood T cell repertoires in COVID-19. About the study: Specimens from acute and convalescent COVID-19 originated in the United States, Italy and Spain. Sources were T cells, B-cell-depleted T cells, or PBMCs; the material itself was cDNA or gDNA.

With respect to this clone: In the same sample, other DNA sequences code for this CDR3.

As handled by the study authors: Cell counts per sample came from amplifying reference gene primers. Measured with immunoSEQ multiplex PCR; TCRdb has only the in-frame clones, and not every one. The V and J calls and clone size come from that table; D and trimming were worked out from the DNA. Of approximately 330,000 clones listed, roughly 89% were seen once; the top ten hold 0.8% to 1.3%. V was trimmed by 1 base and J by 5 bases, leaving 11 bases between them. CDR3 length equals 14 residues. Germline V gene lookup returns CDR1 SEHNR and CDR2 FQNEAQ (reference sequence). The source of this sequence is a woman aged 40 to 50 with COVID-19, enrolled during active disease. The sample consisted of peripheral blood. The V call is TRBV7-9, the J call TRBJ2-5; perhaps TRBD2 as D (5 bases). The CDR3 DNA sequence: TGTGCCAGCAGCTTAGGCCGGGGAAAGGAGACCCAGTACTTC. Amino acid sequence: CASSLGRGKETQYF.